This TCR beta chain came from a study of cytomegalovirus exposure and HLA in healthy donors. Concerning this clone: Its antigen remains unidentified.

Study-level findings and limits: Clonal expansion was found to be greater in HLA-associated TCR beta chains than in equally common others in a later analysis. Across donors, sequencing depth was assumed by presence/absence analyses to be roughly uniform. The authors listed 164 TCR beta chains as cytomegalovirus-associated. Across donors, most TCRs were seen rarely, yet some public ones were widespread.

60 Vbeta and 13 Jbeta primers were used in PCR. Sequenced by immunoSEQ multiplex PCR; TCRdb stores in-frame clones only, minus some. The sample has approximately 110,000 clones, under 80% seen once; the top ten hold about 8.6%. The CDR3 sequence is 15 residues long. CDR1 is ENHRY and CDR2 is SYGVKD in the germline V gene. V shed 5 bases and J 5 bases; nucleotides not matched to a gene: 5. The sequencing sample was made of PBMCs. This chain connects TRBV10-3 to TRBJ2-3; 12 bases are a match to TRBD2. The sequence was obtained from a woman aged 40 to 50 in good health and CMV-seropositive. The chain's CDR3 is CAISRRLAGEDTQYF. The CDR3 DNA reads TGTGCCATCAGTCGGAGACTAGCGGGAGAAGATACGCAGTATTTT.